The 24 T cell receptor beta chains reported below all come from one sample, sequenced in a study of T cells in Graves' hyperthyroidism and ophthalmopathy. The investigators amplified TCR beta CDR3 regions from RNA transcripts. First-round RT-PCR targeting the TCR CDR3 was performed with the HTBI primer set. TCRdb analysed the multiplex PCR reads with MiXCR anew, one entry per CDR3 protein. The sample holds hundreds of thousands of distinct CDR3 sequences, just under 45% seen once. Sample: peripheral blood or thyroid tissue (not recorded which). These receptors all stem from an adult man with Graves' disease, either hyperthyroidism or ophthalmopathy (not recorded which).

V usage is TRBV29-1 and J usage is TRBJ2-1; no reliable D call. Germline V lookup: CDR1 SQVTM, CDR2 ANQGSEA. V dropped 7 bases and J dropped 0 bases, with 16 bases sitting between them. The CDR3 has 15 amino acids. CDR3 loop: CSGYSGPSSYNEQFF. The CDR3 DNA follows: TGCAGCGGCTACTCAGGACCGAGCTCCTACAATGAGCAGTTCTTC.

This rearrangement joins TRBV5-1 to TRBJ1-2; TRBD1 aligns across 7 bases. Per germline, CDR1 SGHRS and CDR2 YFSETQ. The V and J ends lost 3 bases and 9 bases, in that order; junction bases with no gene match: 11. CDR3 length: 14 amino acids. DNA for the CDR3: TGCGCCAGCAGCTGGACCCAACAGGGGAGCCGCTACACCTTC. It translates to CASSWTQQGSRYTF.

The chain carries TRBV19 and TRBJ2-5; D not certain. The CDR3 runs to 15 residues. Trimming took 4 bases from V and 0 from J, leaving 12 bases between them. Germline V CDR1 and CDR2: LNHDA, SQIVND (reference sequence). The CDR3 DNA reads TGTGCCAGTAGTAATGCGGAGAAGTACCAAGAGACCCAGTACTTC. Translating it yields CASSNAEKYQETQYF. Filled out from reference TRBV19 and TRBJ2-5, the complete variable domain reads DGGITQSPKYLFRKEGQNVTLSCEQNLNHDAMYWYRQDPGQGLRLIYYSQIVNDFQKGDIAEGYSVSREKKESFPLTVTSAQKNPTAFYLCASSNAEKYQETQYFGPGTRLLVL.

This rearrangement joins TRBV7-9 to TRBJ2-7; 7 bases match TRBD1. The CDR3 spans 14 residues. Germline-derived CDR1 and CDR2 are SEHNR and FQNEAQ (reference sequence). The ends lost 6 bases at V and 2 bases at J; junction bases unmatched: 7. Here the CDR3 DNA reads TGTGCCAGCAGTTGGACGACAGGGCCCTACGAGCAGTACTTC. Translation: CASSWTTGPYEQYF.

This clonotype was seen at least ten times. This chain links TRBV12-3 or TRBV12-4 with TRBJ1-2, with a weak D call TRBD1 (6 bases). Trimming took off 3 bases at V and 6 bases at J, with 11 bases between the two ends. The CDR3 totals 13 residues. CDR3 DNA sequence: TGTGCCAGCAGTTTGACAGGAGGGAATGGCTACACCTTC. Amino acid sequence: CASSLTGGNGYTF.

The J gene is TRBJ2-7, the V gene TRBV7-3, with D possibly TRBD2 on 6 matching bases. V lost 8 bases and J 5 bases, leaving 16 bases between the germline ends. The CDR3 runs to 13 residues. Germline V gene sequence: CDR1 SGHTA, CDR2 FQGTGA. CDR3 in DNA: TGTGCCAGCGCCGAGGGCGGGGACGACGAGCAGTACTTC. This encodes CASAEGGDDEQYF. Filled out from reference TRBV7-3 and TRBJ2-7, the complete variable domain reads GAGVSQTPSNKVTEKGKYVELRCDPISGHTALYWYRQSLGQGPEFLIYFQGTGAADDSGLPNDRFFAVRPEGSVSTLKIQRTERGDSAVYLCASAEGGDDEQYFGPGTRLTVT.

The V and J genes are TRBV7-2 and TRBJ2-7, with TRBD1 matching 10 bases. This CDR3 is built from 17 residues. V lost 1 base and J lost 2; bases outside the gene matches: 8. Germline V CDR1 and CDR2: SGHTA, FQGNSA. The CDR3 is CASSLVRDRGGTYEQYF. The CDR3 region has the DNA TGTGCCAGCAGCTTAGTCCGGGACAGGGGAGGGACCTACGAGCAGTACTTC.

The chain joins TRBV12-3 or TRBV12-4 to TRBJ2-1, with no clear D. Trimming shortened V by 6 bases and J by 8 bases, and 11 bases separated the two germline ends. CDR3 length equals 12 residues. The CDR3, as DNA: TGTGCCAGCAGCCGCGCTAGGGATGAGCAGTTCTTC. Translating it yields CASSRARDEQFF.

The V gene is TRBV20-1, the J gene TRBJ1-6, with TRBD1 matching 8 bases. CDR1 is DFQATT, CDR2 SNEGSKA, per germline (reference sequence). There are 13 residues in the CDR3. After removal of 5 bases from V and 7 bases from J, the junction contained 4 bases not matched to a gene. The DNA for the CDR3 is TGCAGTGCTGGTCGACAGGGGAATTCACCCCTCCACTTT. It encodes CSAGRQGNSPLHF.

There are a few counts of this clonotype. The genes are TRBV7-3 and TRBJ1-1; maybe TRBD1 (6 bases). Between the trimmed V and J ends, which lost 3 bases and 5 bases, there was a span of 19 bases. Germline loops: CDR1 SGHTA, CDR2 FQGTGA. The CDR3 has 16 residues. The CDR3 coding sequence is TGTGCCAGCAGCTTGATAGCGGGGACACAAGTTACTGAAGCTTTCTTT. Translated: CASSLIAGTQVTEAFF.

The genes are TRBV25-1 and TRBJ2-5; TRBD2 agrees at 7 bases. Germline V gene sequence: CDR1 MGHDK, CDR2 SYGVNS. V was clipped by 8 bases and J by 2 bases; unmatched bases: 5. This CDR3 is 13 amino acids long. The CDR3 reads CASGGGGQETQYF. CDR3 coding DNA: TGTGCCAGCGGGGGGGGGGGTCAAGAGACCCAGTACTTC.

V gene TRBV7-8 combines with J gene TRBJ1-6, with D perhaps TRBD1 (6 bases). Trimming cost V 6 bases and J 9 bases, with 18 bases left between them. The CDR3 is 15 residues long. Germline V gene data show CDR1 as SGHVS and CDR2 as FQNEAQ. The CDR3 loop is CASSYSIQGPSPLHF. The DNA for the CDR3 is TGTGCCAGCAGTTACTCGATACAGGGTCCTTCACCCCTCCACTTT.

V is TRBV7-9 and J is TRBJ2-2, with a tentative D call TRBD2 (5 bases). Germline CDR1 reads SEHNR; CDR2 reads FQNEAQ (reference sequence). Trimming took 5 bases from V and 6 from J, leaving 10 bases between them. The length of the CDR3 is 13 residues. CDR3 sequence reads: CASSGSGPGELFF. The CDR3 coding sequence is TGTGCCAGCAGCGGGAGTGGACCCGGGGAGCTGTTTTTT.

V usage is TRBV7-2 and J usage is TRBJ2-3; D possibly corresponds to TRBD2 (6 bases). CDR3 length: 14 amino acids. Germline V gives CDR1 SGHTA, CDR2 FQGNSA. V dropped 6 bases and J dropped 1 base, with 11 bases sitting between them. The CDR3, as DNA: TGTGCCAGCAGGGAGGGGCCGGGCACAGATACGCAGTATTTT. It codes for CASREGPGTDTQYF.

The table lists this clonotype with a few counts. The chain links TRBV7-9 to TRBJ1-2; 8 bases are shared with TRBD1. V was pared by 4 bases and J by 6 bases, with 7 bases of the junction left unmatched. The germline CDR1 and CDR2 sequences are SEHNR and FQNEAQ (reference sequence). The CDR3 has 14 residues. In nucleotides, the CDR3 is TGTGCCAGCAGCTCCTACAGGGGGGGAGATGGCTACACCTTC. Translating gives CASSSYRGGDGYTF.

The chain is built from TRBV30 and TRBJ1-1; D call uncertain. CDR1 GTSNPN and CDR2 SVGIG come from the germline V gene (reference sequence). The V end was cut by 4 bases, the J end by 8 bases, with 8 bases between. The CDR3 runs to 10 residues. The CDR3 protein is CAWIRQEAFF. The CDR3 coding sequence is TGTGCCTGGATAAGGCAGGAAGCTTTCTTT.

The CDR3, as DNA: TGTGCCAGCAGCCAAGGTCCACCGAACACTGAAGCTTTCTTT. Its translation: CASSQGPPNTEAFF. The chain couples TRBV19 to TRBJ1-1; no firm D call. V lost 9 bases and J lost 1, with 15 bases in between. Germline loops: CDR1 LNHDA, CDR2 SQIVND (reference sequence). The length of the CDR3 is 14 residues.

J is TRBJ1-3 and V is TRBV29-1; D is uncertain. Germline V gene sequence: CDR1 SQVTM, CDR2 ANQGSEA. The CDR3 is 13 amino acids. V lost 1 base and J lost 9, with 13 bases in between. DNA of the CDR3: TGCAGCGTTGAAGCCCGGACGGAAAGCACCATATATTTT. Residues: CSVEARTESTIYF.

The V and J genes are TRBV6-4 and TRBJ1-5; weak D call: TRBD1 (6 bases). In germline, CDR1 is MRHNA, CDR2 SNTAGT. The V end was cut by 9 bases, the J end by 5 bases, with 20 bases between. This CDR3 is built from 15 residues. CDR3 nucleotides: TGTGCCAGTAGAGGGAACAGGGATCAAGATCAGCCCCAGCATTTT. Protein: CASRGNRDQDQPQHF.

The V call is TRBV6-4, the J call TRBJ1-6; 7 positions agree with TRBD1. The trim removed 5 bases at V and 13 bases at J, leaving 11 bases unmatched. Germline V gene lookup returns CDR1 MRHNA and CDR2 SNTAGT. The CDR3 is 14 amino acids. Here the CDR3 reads CASSRQGGNQPLHF. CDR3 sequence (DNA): TGTGCCAGCAGTAGACAGGGCGGCAATCAGCCCCTCCACTTT.

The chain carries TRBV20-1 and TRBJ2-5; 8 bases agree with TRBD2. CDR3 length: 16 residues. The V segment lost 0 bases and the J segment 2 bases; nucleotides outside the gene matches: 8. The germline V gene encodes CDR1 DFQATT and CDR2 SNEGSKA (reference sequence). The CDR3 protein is CSARDPTSGGQETQYF. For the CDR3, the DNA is TGCAGTGCTAGAGACCCTACCAGCGGGGGACAAGAGACCCAGTACTTC.

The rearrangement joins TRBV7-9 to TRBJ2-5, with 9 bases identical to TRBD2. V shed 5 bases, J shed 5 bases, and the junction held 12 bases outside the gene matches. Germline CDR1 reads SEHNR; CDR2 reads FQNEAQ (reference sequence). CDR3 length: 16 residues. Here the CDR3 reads CASSPPSGTSWETQYF. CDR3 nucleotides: TGTGCCAGCAGCCCCCCCTCTGGGACTAGCTGGGAGACCCAGTACTTC.

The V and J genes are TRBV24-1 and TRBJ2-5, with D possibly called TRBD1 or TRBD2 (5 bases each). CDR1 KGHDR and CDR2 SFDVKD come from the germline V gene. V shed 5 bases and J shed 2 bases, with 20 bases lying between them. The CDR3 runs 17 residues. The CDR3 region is CATSAISPGTPQETQYF. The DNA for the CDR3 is TGTGCCACCAGTGCTATATCCCCTGGGACCCCTCAAGAGACCCAGTACTTC.

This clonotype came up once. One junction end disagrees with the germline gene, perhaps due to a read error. CDR3 region: CASSHPGQGERNTIYF. CDR3 nucleotides: TGCGCCAGCAGCCACCCAGGGCAGGGGGAGAGAAACACCATATATTTT. V usage is TRBV7-8 and J usage is TRBJ1-3; 7 bases match TRBD1. The CDR3 has 16 amino acids. Germline-derived CDR1 and CDR2 are SGHVS and FQNEAQ.